One and the same sample provided the 3 T cell receptor beta chains below, sequenced in a study of blood T cell repertoires in COVID-19. Repertoires were generated with immunoSEQ multiplex PCR, while TCRdb's copy carries only in-frame clones and drops some. In the table there are some 300,000 clones, 86% of which are singletons. Sequencing was performed on peripheral blood. These receptors were collected from a woman aged 70 to 79 with COVID-19, enrolled during active disease.

As DNA, the CDR3 is TGTGCCAGCAGCGATAGCGGGGGGGCCGGTGAGCAGTTCTTC. Residues: CASSDSGGAGEQFF. The chain carries TRBV9 and TRBJ2-1; TRBD2 matches 11 bases. Germline assignment: CDR1 SGDLS and CDR2 YYNGEE. The CDR3 has 14 residues. V trimming: 3 bases; J trimming: 9 bases; junction bases outside the gene matches: 5. Based on the CDR3 plus reference TRBV9 and TRBJ2-1, the full variable domain is DSGVTQTPKHLITATGQRVTLRCSPRSGDLSVYWYQQSLDQGLQFLIQYYNGEERAKGNILERFSAQQFPDLHSELNLSSLELGDSALYFCASSDSGGAGEQFFGPGTRLTVL.

The V gene is TRBV5-8, the J gene TRBJ2-7; a weak D match, TRBD2 (6 bases). The CDR3 is made up of 14 amino acids. The germline V and J ends were trimmed by 4 bases and 0 bases, with 11 bases remaining between them. The germline V gene encodes CDR1 SGHTS and CDR2 YDEGEE. CDR3 bases: TGTGCCAGCAGCGGGTGGGGGGACTCCTACGAGCAGTACTTC. It is translated as CASSGWGDSYEQYF.

The chain uses TRBV30 and TRBJ2-7; TRBD1 matches 11 bases. V was clipped by 5 bases and J by 5 bases; unmatched bases: 5. The CDR3 has 13 amino acids. CDR1 and CDR2 (germline): GTSNPN, SVGIG (reference sequence). CDR3 sequence reads: CAWEPGQGDEQYF. In DNA form, the CDR3 reads TGTGCCTGGGAACCGGGACAGGGGGACGAGCAGTACTTC.